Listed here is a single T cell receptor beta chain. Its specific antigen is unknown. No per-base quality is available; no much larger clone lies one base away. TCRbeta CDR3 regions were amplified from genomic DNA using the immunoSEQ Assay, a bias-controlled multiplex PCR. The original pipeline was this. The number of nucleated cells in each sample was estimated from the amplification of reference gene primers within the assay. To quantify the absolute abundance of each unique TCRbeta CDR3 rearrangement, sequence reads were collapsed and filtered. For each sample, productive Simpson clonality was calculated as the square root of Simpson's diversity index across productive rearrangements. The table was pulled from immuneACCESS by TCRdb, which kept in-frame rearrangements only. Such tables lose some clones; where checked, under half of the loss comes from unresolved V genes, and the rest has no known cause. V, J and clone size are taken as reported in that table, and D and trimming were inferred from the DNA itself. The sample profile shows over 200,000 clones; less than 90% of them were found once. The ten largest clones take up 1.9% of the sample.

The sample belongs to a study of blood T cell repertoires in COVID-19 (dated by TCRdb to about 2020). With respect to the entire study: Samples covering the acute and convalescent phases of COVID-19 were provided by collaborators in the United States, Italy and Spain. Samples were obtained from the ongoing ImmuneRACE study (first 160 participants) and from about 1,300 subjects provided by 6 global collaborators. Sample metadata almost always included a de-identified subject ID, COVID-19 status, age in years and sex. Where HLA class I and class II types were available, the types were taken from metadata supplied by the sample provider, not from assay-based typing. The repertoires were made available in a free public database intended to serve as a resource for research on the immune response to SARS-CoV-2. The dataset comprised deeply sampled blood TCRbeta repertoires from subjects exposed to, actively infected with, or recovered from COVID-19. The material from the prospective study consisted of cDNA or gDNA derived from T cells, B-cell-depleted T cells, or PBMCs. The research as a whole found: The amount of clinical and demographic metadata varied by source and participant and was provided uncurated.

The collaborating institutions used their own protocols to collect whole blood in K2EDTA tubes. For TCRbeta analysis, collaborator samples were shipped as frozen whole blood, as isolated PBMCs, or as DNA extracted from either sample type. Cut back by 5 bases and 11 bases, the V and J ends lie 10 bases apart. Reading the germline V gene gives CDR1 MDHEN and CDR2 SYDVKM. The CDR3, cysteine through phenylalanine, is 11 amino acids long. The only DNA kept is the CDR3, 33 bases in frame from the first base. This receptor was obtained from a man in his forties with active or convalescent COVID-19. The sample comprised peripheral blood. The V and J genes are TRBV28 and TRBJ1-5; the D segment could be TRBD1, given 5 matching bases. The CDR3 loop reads CASSGGRTQHF. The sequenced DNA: TGTGCCAGCAGTGGGGGGAGAACCCAGCATTTT.